The 3 T cell receptor beta chains below all came from one sample that was sequenced in a study of Ad26.COV2.S vaccination and SARS-CoV-2 variants (dated by TCRdb to about 2021). This specimen's treatment or condition label, interpreted: roughly 19 received Ad26.COV2.S at low or high dose, single or two shots; a few received placebo; per-sample allocation not given. For vaccine and placebo recipients, the sequenced repertoires came from samples collected on day 63 after the first injection. Preparation of the library involved the immunoSEQ multiplex PCR assay. TCRdb limited this immuneACCESS table to in-frame rearrangements with V and J called. A share of clones is missing; checked studies link under half to unresolved V genes, and the rest is unexplained. The sample table lists about 350,000 clones, about 86% of them with a count of one. The ten top clones hold approximately 11% of the sample. The input for sequencing was peripheral blood, taken in a trial of Ad26.COV2.S vaccine versus placebo. The receptor set was obtained from a person aged 18 to 59 who received the Ad26.COV2.S COVID-19 vaccine or a placebo.

There are a few counts of this clone. The genes are TRBV6-5 and TRBJ2-3, with unresolved D. V lost 4 bases and J 1 base, leaving 15 bases between the germline ends. The V gene's germline CDR1 is MNHEY and CDR2 SVGAGI. The CDR3 totals 16 residues. The chain's CDR3 is CASSFVGQMGTDTQYF. CDR3 DNA: TGTGCCAGCAGTTTCGTAGGGCAGATGGGCACAGATACGCAGTATTTT.

This rearrangement joins TRBV5-1 to TRBJ1-1; a weak D match, TRBD1 (5 bases). Trimming removed 5 bases at V and 4 bases at J, with 12 bases between. The CDR3 is 13 amino acids. The germline CDR1 and CDR2 sequences are SGHRS and YFSETQ. The CDR3 loop reads CASRLWGGTEAFF. The CDR3 bases are TGCGCCAGCAGACTCTGGGGGGGCACTGAAGCTTTCTTT.

The chain has TRBV18 and TRBJ1-1; unclear D gene. Trimming pared 6 bases from V and 0 bases from J, leaving 8 bases between. The CDR3 totals 13 residues. Germline-derived CDR1 and CDR2 are KGHSH and LQKENI. In DNA, the CDR3 is TGTGCCAGCTCCCCAGTCTTGAACACTGAAGCTTTCTTT. This encodes CASSPVLNTEAFF.